This T cell receptor (beta chain) was profiled in a study of T cells in women clearing cervical HPV infection. On the study more broadly: Women with histologically confirmed HPV16-related CIN3 or worse, 2 with invasive cancer, served as cases. Study observations and caveats: Effector/memory and HPV-specific T cells were not isolated, and association timing is unknown. TRBV6-7 abundance was lower in cases than controls (around 0.1% versus 0.15%).

The J segment lost 2 bases and the V segment lost 5 bases, leaving 11 bases of the junction unmatched. Germline values: CDR1 SGHVS, CDR2 FQNEAQ. This CDR3 contains 17 residues. Comment on this clone: Its matching antigen is unknown. The read falls 3 residues short of the CDR3 end, and the missing part is taken from the germline J gene.

Method: immunoSEQ multiplex PCR; TCRdb's copy keeps in-frame clones and lacks some. The sample has around 18,000 clones; the top ten hold about 6.8%. This receptor was identified in a woman between 18 and 70 years old with a cervical HPV16 infection that either progressed to CIN3+ or cleared (not recorded which). The chain uses TRBV7-8 and TRBJ2-2, with 7 positions matching TRBD1. Sequenced sample: blood buffy coat. Partial CDR3 DNA: TGTGCCAGCAGCCACCGACAGGGTGACGGTAACACCGGGGAG. Encoded protein: CASSHRQGDGNTGE. The whole CDR3 sequence is CASSHRQGDGNTGELFF.